This entry features one T cell receptor (beta chain) sequence. These data come from a study of PD-L1 blockade in urothelial cancer. The CDR3 extends over 15 amino acids. Trimming shortened V by 8 bases and J by 0 bases, and 14 bases separated the two germline ends. The germline CDR1 and CDR2 sequences are LNHDA and SQIVND (reference sequence). The time point here: peripheral blood 6 weeks after treatment start. Using immunoSEQ multiplex PCR, the repertoire was profiled, and TCRdb retains in-frame clones only, with some absent. The table shows around 62,000 clones, with about 90% occurring only once. This rearrangement joins TRBV19 to TRBJ2-1, with D possibly matching TRBD2 (5 bases). This clonotype originated in a man in his sixties with urothelial cancer. The specimen comprised PBMCs, sampled around atezolizumab (anti-PD-L1) treatment. The CDR3 sequence: CASQSGFSSYNEQFF. Here the CDR3 DNA reads TGTGCCAGTCAGTCGGGGTTCAGCTCCTACAATGAGCAGTTCTTC.